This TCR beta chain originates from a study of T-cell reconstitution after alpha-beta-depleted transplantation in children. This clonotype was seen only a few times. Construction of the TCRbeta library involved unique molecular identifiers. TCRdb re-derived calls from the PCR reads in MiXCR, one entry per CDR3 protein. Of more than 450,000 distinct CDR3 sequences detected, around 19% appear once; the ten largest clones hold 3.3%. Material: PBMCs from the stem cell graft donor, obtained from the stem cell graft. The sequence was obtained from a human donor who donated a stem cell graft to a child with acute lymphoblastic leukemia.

The CDR3 DNA is TGTGCCAGCAGTTACTCACATTTGTCGCCCCAGCATTTT. This translates into CASSYSHLSPQHF. This rearrangement joins TRBV6-5 to TRBJ1-5; D unclear. Germline-derived CDR1 and CDR2 are MNHEY and SVGAGI. The CDR3 runs to 13 residues. V lost 0 bases, J lost 9 bases, and 9 bases lay in between.